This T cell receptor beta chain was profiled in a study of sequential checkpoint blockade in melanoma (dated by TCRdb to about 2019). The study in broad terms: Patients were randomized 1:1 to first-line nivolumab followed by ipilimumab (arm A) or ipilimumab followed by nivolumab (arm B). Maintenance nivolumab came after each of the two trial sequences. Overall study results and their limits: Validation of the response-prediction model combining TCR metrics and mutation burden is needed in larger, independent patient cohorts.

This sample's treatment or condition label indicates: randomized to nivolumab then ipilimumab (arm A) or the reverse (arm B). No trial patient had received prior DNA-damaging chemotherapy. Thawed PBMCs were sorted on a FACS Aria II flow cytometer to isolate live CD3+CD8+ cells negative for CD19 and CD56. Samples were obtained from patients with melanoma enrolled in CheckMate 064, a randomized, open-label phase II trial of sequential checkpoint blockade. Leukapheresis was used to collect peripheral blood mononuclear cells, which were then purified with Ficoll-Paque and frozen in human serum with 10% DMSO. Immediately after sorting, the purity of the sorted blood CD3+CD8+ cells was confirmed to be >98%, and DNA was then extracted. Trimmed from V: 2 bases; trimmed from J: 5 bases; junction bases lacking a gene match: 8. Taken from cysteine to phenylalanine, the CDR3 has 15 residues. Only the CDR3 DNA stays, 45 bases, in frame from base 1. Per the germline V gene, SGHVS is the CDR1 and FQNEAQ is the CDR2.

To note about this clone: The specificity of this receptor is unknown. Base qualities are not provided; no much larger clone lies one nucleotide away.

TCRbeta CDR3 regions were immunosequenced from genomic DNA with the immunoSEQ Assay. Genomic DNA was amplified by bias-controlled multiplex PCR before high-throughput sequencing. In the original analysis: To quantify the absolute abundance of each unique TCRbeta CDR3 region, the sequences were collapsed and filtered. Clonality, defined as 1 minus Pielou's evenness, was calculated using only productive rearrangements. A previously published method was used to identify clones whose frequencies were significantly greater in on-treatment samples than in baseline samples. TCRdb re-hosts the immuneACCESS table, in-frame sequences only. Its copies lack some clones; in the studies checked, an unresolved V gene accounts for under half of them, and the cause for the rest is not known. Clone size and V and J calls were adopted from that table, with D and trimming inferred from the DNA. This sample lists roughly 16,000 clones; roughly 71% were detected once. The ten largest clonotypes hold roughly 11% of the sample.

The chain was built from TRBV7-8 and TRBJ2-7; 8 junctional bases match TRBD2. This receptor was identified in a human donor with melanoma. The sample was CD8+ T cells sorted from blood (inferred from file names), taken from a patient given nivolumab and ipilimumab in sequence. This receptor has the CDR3 CASSLTGGRIDEQYF. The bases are TGTGCCAGCAGCTTAACGGGGGGGCGCATCGACGAGCAGTACTTC.